These T cell receptor beta chains were read from a single sample in a study of T-cell memory formation after mild COVID-19. Each CDR3 protein gets one entry after TCRdb re-called the 5' RACE reads with MiXCR. The data contain 350,000 to 450,000 distinct CDR3 sequences, around 28% of them singletons. Sequencing input: PBMCs or a T cell subset sorted from them (not recorded which). These receptors all come from an adult woman who had mild COVID-19 (a few samples of this study predate the infection). Cell type and time point are not known. The CDR3 runs from the conserved cysteine through the conserved F or W. Fields, in order: D gene, V gene, clone size, J gene, CDR3 DNA, CDR3 protein. A D gene is named only where the DNA matches it firmly. Part of the rows lack a size; the others show once, few, many or a class for expanded clones.

d_gene: TRBD2; v_gene: TRBV25-1; abundance: few; j_gene: TRBJ2-1; CDR3nt: TGTGCCAGCAGTGAATATGTGAGCGGGAGCCAGTACAATGAGCAGTTCTTC; CDR3aa: CASSEYVSGSQYNEQFF
d_gene: TRBD1; v_gene: TRBV5-1; abundance: .; j_gene: TRBJ1-5; CDR3nt: TGCGCCAGCAAGATGGGACAGGGGCTCAATCAGCCCCAGCATTTT; CDR3aa: CASKMGQGLNQPQHF
d_gene: .; v_gene: TRBV18; abundance: few; j_gene: TRBJ2-7; CDR3nt: TGTGCCAGCTCACTAGAACAGGGTGGCGAGCAGTACTTC; CDR3aa: CASSLEQGGEQYF
d_gene: TRBD2; v_gene: TRBV23-1; abundance: few; j_gene: TRBJ2-6; CDR3nt: TGCGCCAGCAGCCAGGGACGGGGAGGGACTGGGGCCAACGTCCTGACTTTC; CDR3aa: CASSQGRGGTGANVLTF
d_gene: .; v_gene: TRBV27; abundance: few; j_gene: TRBJ2-7; CDR3nt: TGTGCCAGCAGCACCTTAAGGAGGGCACGCTACGAGCAGTACTTC; CDR3aa: CASSTLRRARYEQYF
d_gene: .; v_gene: TRBV6-5; abundance: .; j_gene: TRBJ1-2; CDR3nt: TGTGCCAGCAGTTATATTTGGGGCATAAGCTATGGCTACACCTTC; CDR3aa: CASSYIWGISYGYTF
d_gene: TRBD2; v_gene: TRBV4-2; abundance: .; j_gene: TRBJ2-1; CDR3nt: TGTGCCAGCAGCCAAGACTCCCTGCGGGGGTACAATGAGCAGTTCTTC; CDR3aa: CASSQDSLRGYNEQFF
d_gene: TRBD2; v_gene: TRBV5-1; abundance: .; j_gene: TRBJ2-3; CDR3nt: TGCGCCAGCAGCGGAATGGAGACTAGCGGGGGATTAGTGGATACGCAGTATTTT; CDR3aa: CASSGMETSGGLVDTQYF
d_gene: .; v_gene: TRBV7-9; abundance: few; j_gene: TRBJ1-2; CDR3nt: TGTGCCAGCAGCGAAGATAACTATGGCTACACCTTC; CDR3aa: CASSEDNYGYTF
d_gene: .; v_gene: TRBV4-2; abundance: .; j_gene: TRBJ1-2; CDR3nt: TGTGCCAGCAGCCCCGAAGGGGAGAGGGGCTACACCTTC; CDR3aa: CASSPEGERGYTF
d_gene: .; v_gene: TRBV9; abundance: few; j_gene: TRBJ1-6; CDR3nt: TGTGCCAGCAGTACCCCCGGGTCCGCCCTCCACTTT; CDR3aa: CASSTPGSALHF
d_gene: TRBD2; v_gene: TRBV4-3; abundance: .; j_gene: TRBJ2-1; CDR3nt: TGCGCCAGCAGCCATGATCGGTCTAGCGGGAATTACAATGAGCAGTTCTTC; CDR3aa: CASSHDRSSGNYNEQFF
d_gene: TRBD2; v_gene: TRBV12-3/TRBV12-4; abundance: few; j_gene: TRBJ2-7; CDR3nt: TGTGCCAGCAGTCCCAATAGCGGACTAGCGGGAGGGTTGTACTTC; CDR3aa: CASSPNSGLAGGLYF
d_gene: .; v_gene: TRBV7-9; abundance: .; j_gene: TRBJ1-1; CDR3nt: TGTGCCAGCAGCTTGTCGACAGGGAACACTGAAGCTTTCTTT; CDR3aa: CASSLSTGNTEAFF
d_gene: .; v_gene: TRBV9; abundance: .; j_gene: TRBJ2-3; CDR3nt: TGTGCCAGCAGCGTGCAAGCCGGGACCCCACTGTTTGGGGGAGATACGCAGTATTTT; CDR3aa: CASSVQAGTPLFGGDTQYF
d_gene: TRBD2; v_gene: TRBV5-5; abundance: .; j_gene: TRBJ2-3; CDR3nt: TGTGCCAGCAGCCGCCCGCGGGGGGGAATCACAGATACGCAGTATTTT; CDR3aa: CASSRPRGGITDTQYF
d_gene: .; v_gene: TRBV11-1; abundance: .; j_gene: TRBJ2-3; CDR3nt: TGTGCCAGCAGCTCCCTGCGAGATACGCAGTATTTT; CDR3aa: CASSSLRDTQYF
d_gene: .; v_gene: TRBV24-1; abundance: .; j_gene: TRBJ2-6; CDR3nt: TGTGCCACCAGTGATTTGCAGTTCCTGTATAGAGGCCCCTATTCTGGGGCCAACGTCCTGACTTTC; CDR3aa: CATSDLQFLYRGPYSGANVLTF
d_gene: TRBD1; v_gene: TRBV7-8; abundance: few; j_gene: TRBJ2-5; CDR3nt: TGTGCCAGCAGCTTACGAACGGGACAGCCGTACTTC; CDR3aa: CASSLRTGQPYF
d_gene: .; v_gene: TRBV18; abundance: .; j_gene: TRBJ1-6; CDR3nt: TGTGCCAGCTCACCACCCGGGGTGCGTAATTCACCCCTCCACTTT; CDR3aa: CASSPPGVRNSPLHF
d_gene: .; v_gene: TRBV20-1; abundance: .; j_gene: TRBJ1-1; CDR3nt: TGCAGTGCTAAGGGACAGAACACTGAAGCTTTCTTT; CDR3aa: CSAKGQNTEAFF
d_gene: .; v_gene: TRBV28; abundance: .; j_gene: TRBJ2-5; CDR3nt: TGTGCCAGCAGTTCACTGACCCAGCGGTCCCAAGAGACCCAGTACTTC; CDR3aa: CASSSLTQRSQETQYF
d_gene: TRBD2; v_gene: TRBV9; abundance: .; j_gene: TRBJ2-1; CDR3nt: TGTGCCAGCTCCTCGGGGAGGGGCAATGAGCAGTTCTTC; CDR3aa: CASSSGRGNEQFF
d_gene: .; v_gene: TRBV7-3; abundance: .; j_gene: TRBJ2-2; CDR3nt: TGTGCCAGCAGCTCAGACCCCGGGGCTAACACCGGGGAGCTGTTTTTT; CDR3aa: CASSSDPGANTGELFF
d_gene: .; v_gene: TRBV9; abundance: .; j_gene: TRBJ2-5; CDR3nt: TGTGCCAGCAGCGTGGGTACTAGCAGACTGGAGACCCAGTACTTC; CDR3aa: CASSVGTSRLETQYF
d_gene: TRBD1; v_gene: TRBV6-5; abundance: .; j_gene: TRBJ1-3; CDR3nt: TGTGCCAGCAGTTACTCGAGGATCCAGGGGGCAATGGGAAACACCATATATTTT; CDR3aa: CASSYSRIQGAMGNTIYF
d_gene: .; v_gene: TRBV7-8; abundance: many; j_gene: TRBJ1-1; CDR3nt: TGTGCCAGCAGCCTCGGGGGGGCGAACACTGAAGCTTTCTTT; CDR3aa: CASSLGGANTEAFF
d_gene: TRBD2; v_gene: TRBV30; abundance: few; j_gene: TRBJ2-1; CDR3nt: TGTGCCTGGAATAAAGCGGGAGGATCGGGTGAGCAGTTCTTC; CDR3aa: CAWNKAGGSGEQFF
d_gene: .; v_gene: TRBV20-1; abundance: many; j_gene: TRBJ2-1; CDR3nt: TGCAGTGCTAGTAACACAGTTGACCCCTACAATGAGCAGTTCTTC; CDR3aa: CSASNTVDPYNEQFF
d_gene: .; v_gene: TRBV7-6; abundance: .; j_gene: TRBJ2-5; CDR3nt: TGTGCCAGCAGCCCATTAGAAGAGACCCAGTACTTC; CDR3aa: CASSPLEETQYF
d_gene: .; v_gene: TRBV12-3/TRBV12-4; abundance: few; j_gene: TRBJ1-2; CDR3nt: TGTGCCAGCAGTTTAGAGGTCCACCTTGGCTACACCTTC; CDR3aa: CASSLEVHLGYTF
d_gene: .; v_gene: TRBV7-2; abundance: .; j_gene: TRBJ1-1; CDR3nt: TGTGCCAGCAGGCAGAGTTCCGGGACTGAAGCTTTCTTT; CDR3aa: CASRQSSGTEAFF
d_gene: .; v_gene: TRBV5-1; abundance: few; j_gene: TRBJ2-3; CDR3nt: TGCGCCAGCAGCGATCTTGTCGGGGGCACAGATACGCAGTATTTT; CDR3aa: CASSDLVGGTDTQYF
d_gene: TRBD1; v_gene: TRBV5-1; abundance: once; j_gene: TRBJ1-1; CDR3nt: TGCGCCAGCAGCTCCAGTACAGGGGGCTTCTTAGCGGGGTTGAACACTGAAGCTTTCTTT; CDR3aa: CASSSSTGGFLAGLNTEAFF
d_gene: .; v_gene: TRBV5-6; abundance: few; j_gene: TRBJ2-5; CDR3nt: TGTGCCAGCAGCTACGCCGGATCACCAGCGCAACAAGAGACCCAGTACTTC; CDR3aa: CASSYAGSPAQQETQYF
d_gene: .; v_gene: TRBV6-5; abundance: .; j_gene: TRBJ2-7; CDR3nt: TGTGCCAGCAGTTACGGGATTATATCGTCCTACGAGCAGTACTTC; CDR3aa: CASSYGIISSYEQYF
d_gene: .; v_gene: TRBV12-3/TRBV12-4; abundance: .; j_gene: TRBJ2-7; CDR3nt: TGTGCCAGCAGTTTAGCGCTGACTCCTCGCGAGCAGTACTTC; CDR3aa: CASSLALTPREQYF
d_gene: TRBD2; v_gene: TRBV7-2; abundance: few; j_gene: TRBJ2-2; CDR3nt: TGTGCCAGCAGCTCGACTAGCGGGAGTAATCGGGAGCTGTTTTTT; CDR3aa: CASSSTSGSNRELFF
d_gene: .; v_gene: TRBV5-5; abundance: many; j_gene: TRBJ2-7; CDR3nt: TGTGCCAGCAGCTTCAGGGGTAGCTCCTACGAGCAGTACTTC; CDR3aa: CASSFRGSSYEQYF
d_gene: .; v_gene: TRBV12-3/TRBV12-4; abundance: .; j_gene: TRBJ1-1; CDR3nt: TGTGCCAGCAGTTTATTGGGGTCCAGCCGAAACACTGAAGCTTTCTTT; CDR3aa: CASSLLGSSRNTEAFF
d_gene: .; v_gene: TRBV7-3; abundance: .; j_gene: TRBJ2-3; CDR3nt: TGTGCCAGCAGCTTATTATCTAGGAGTCAGGGCACAGATACGCAGTATTTT; CDR3aa: CASSLLSRSQGTDTQYF
d_gene: .; v_gene: TRBV11-3; abundance: .; j_gene: TRBJ2-7; CDR3nt: TGTGCCAGCAGCACTACAGAGATTTCCTACGAGCAGTACTTC; CDR3aa: CASSTTEISYEQYF
d_gene: TRBD2; v_gene: TRBV6-4; abundance: few; j_gene: TRBJ2-1; CDR3nt: TGTGCCAGCAGTGACAGGGGCGGGGGGGCCCTCGATGAGCAGTTCTTC; CDR3aa: CASSDRGGGALDEQFF
d_gene: TRBD1; v_gene: TRBV2; abundance: once; j_gene: TRBJ2-3; CDR3nt: TGTGCCACGACAGGGGTAGGAACAGATACGCAGTATTTT; CDR3aa: CATTGVGTDTQYF
d_gene: .; v_gene: TRBV19; abundance: .; j_gene: TRBJ2-1; CDR3nt: TGTGCCAGTAGGATTGGCCAGCAGGCCTACAATGAGCAGTTCTTC; CDR3aa: CASRIGQQAYNEQFF